A selection of T cell receptor beta chains follows, all from one sample in a study of T-cell memory formation after mild COVID-19. TCRdb re-called the 5' RACE reads through MiXCR, storing one row per CDR3 protein. The data show 170,000 or so distinct CDR3 sequences, with roughly 28% seen just once and more than 10% held by the top ten. Sequencing was carried out using PBMCs or a T cell subset sorted from them (not recorded which). These receptors were taken from an adult woman who had mild COVID-19 (a few samples of this study predate the infection). Cell type and time point are not known. Both conserved end residues are part of each CDR3. The order of the fields is J gene, clone size, CDR3 length, D gene, V gene, CDR3 protein, CDR3 DNA. A D gene is named only where the DNA matches it firmly. Clone size, where shown, is once, few, many, or a class for clones that have expanded.

j_call: TRBJ2-4; clone_size: .; cdr3_length: 16; d_call: TRBD1; v_call: TRBV7-2; cdr3_aa: CASSQGRSGQGYIQYF; cdr3_nt: TGTGCCAGCAGCCAGGGTCGATCGGGACAGGGATACATTCAGTACTTC
j_call: TRBJ1-6; clone_size: few; cdr3_length: 15; d_call: TRBD1; v_call: TRBV5-6; cdr3_aa: CASSRTGLWRSPLHF; cdr3_nt: TGTGCCAGCAGTCGGACAGGCCTCTGGAGGTCACCCCTCCACTTT
j_call: TRBJ2-1; clone_size: few; cdr3_length: 12; d_call: TRBD1; v_call: TRBV28; cdr3_aa: CASSSTGEEQFF; cdr3_nt: TGTGCCAGCAGTTCTACAGGGGAGGAGCAGTTCTTC
j_call: TRBJ2-5; clone_size: .; cdr3_length: 14; d_call: TRBD2; v_call: TRBV9; cdr3_aa: CASSFPGEGETQYF; cdr3_nt: TGTGCCAGCAGCTTCCCCGGGGAGGGGGAGACCCAGTACTTC
j_call: TRBJ2-6; clone_size: many; cdr3_length: 14; d_call: .; v_call: TRBV20-1; cdr3_aa: CSARTDTGANVLTF; cdr3_nt: TGCAGTGCTAGAACAGATACTGGGGCCAACGTCCTGACTTTC
j_call: TRBJ2-1; clone_size: few; cdr3_length: 17; d_call: .; v_call: TRBV4-1; cdr3_aa: CASSRSWTVSLYNEQFF; cdr3_nt: TGCGCCAGCAGCCGTTCTTGGACAGTTTCCCTCTACAATGAGCAGTTCTTC
j_call: TRBJ2-5; clone_size: .; cdr3_length: 16; d_call: .; v_call: TRBV7-8; cdr3_aa: CASSLVGLRYQETQYF; cdr3_nt: TGTGCCAGCAGCTTAGTAGGCCTACGGTACCAAGAGACCCAGTACTTC
j_call: TRBJ1-1; clone_size: many; cdr3_length: 13; d_call: .; v_call: TRBV5-6; cdr3_aa: CASSYPPNTEAFF; cdr3_nt: TGTGCCAGCAGCTATCCACCGAACACTGAAGCTTTCTTT
j_call: TRBJ2-1; clone_size: .; cdr3_length: 13; d_call: .; v_call: TRBV24-1; cdr3_aa: CATRSSSYNEQFF; cdr3_nt: TGTGCCACCAGATCAAGTTCCTACAATGAGCAGTTCTTC
j_call: TRBJ2-5; clone_size: .; cdr3_length: 14; d_call: .; v_call: TRBV7-7; cdr3_aa: CASSLGGRQETQYF; cdr3_nt: TGTGCTAGCAGCTTAGGTGGAAGACAAGAGACCCAGTACTTC
j_call: TRBJ2-6; clone_size: .; cdr3_length: 14; d_call: .; v_call: TRBV5-1; cdr3_aa: CASSLVGGANVLTF; cdr3_nt: TGCGCCAGCAGCTTGGTCGGTGGGGCCAACGTCCTGACTTTC
j_call: TRBJ2-2; clone_size: few; cdr3_length: 16; d_call: .; v_call: TRBV7-2; cdr3_aa: CASSLARSGWGGELFF; cdr3_nt: TGTGCCAGCAGCTTAGCTCGGTCAGGGTGGGGCGGGGAGCTGTTTTTT
j_call: TRBJ2-5; clone_size: .; cdr3_length: 16; d_call: TRBD1; v_call: TRBV20-1; cdr3_aa: CSAGPRQGVRQETQYF; cdr3_nt: TGCAGTGCTGGGCCCCGACAGGGGGTACGTCAAGAGACCCAGTACTTC
j_call: TRBJ1-2; clone_size: .; cdr3_length: 15; d_call: TRBD1; v_call: TRBV28; cdr3_aa: CASSFPTGGSYGYTF; cdr3_nt: TGTGCCAGCAGTTTTCCAACAGGGGGAAGCTATGGCTACACCTTC
j_call: TRBJ2-1; clone_size: few; cdr3_length: 16; d_call: .; v_call: TRBV29-1; cdr3_aa: CSVPWIGGTSYNEQFF; cdr3_nt: TGCAGCGTCCCCTGGATTGGGGGGACCTCCTACAATGAGCAGTTCTTC
j_call: TRBJ2-7; clone_size: few; cdr3_length: 16; d_call: TRBD1; v_call: TRBV18; cdr3_aa: CASSPPGQGALGEQYF; cdr3_nt: TGTGCCAGCTCACCACCCGGACAGGGGGCGTTGGGCGAGCAGTACTTC
j_call: TRBJ1-1; clone_size: once; cdr3_length: 18; d_call: .; v_call: TRBV7-9; cdr3_aa: CASSLVTDQGGGYTEAFF; cdr3_nt: TGTGCCAGCAGCTTAGTTACCGATCAAGGGGGGGGCTACACTGAAGCTTTCTTT
j_call: TRBJ2-1; clone_size: few; cdr3_length: 15; d_call: TRBD2; v_call: TRBV9; cdr3_aa: CASSDSGGEINEQFF; cdr3_nt: TGTGCCAGCAGCGATAGCGGGGGGGAGATCAATGAGCAGTTCTTC
j_call: TRBJ2-7; clone_size: few; cdr3_length: 16; d_call: .; v_call: TRBV5-1; cdr3_aa: CASSLATGVGSYEQYF; cdr3_nt: TGCGCCAGCAGCTTGGCGACGGGAGTGGGGTCCTACGAGCAGTACTTC
j_call: TRBJ2-3; clone_size: few; cdr3_length: 18; d_call: TRBD2; v_call: TRBV24-1; cdr3_aa: CATSDRRLADSSTDTQYF; cdr3_nt: TGTGCCACCAGTGACCGTAGACTAGCGGACTCTAGCACAGATACGCAGTATTTT
j_call: TRBJ2-1; clone_size: .; cdr3_length: 13; d_call: .; v_call: TRBV6-2/TRBV6-3; cdr3_aa: CASSLPREPRQFF; cdr3_nt: TGTGCCAGCAGTCTCCCCCGGGAACCGAGGCAGTTCTTC
j_call: TRBJ2-7; clone_size: few; cdr3_length: 15; d_call: .; v_call: TRBV5-1; cdr3_aa: CASSLNRVLTNEQYF; cdr3_nt: TGCGCCAGCAGCTTAAACAGGGTTCTCACTAACGAGCAGTACTTC
j_call: TRBJ2-3; clone_size: .; cdr3_length: 14; d_call: TRBD2; v_call: TRBV3-1; cdr3_aa: CASSQSSGRATQYF; cdr3_nt: TGTGCCAGCAGCCAAAGTAGCGGGAGGGCAACGCAGTATTTT
j_call: TRBJ2-5; clone_size: few; cdr3_length: 20; d_call: TRBD2; v_call: TRBV12-3/TRBV12-4; cdr3_aa: CASSLGNRAGGLALQETQYF; cdr3_nt: TGTGCCAGCAGTTTAGGGAATAGAGCGGGGGGACTCGCACTCCAAGAGACCCAGTACTTC
j_call: TRBJ2-3; clone_size: .; cdr3_length: 16; d_call: TRBD1; v_call: TRBV15; cdr3_aa: CATSGRQGLGTDTQYF; cdr3_nt: TGTGCCACCAGCGGACGACAGGGATTGGGTACAGATACGCAGTATTTT
j_call: TRBJ2-5; clone_size: few; cdr3_length: 14; d_call: TRBD1; v_call: TRBV7-9; cdr3_aa: CASRQGAVRETQYF; cdr3_nt: TGTGCCAGCAGGCAGGGGGCTGTGAGGGAGACCCAGTACTTC
j_call: TRBJ2-6; clone_size: .; cdr3_length: 18; d_call: .; v_call: TRBV5-1; cdr3_aa: CASSLDRWGPSGANVLTF; cdr3_nt: TGCGCCAGCAGCTTGGATCGCTGGGGACCCTCTGGGGCCAACGTCCTGACTTTC
j_call: TRBJ2-5; clone_size: few; cdr3_length: 14; d_call: .; v_call: TRBV9; cdr3_aa: CASSVPSGQETQYF; cdr3_nt: TGTGCCAGCAGCGTACCTTCGGGACAAGAGACCCAGTACTTC
j_call: TRBJ2-1; clone_size: few; cdr3_length: 13; d_call: TRBD1; v_call: TRBV15; cdr3_aa: CATSRTGVNEQFF; cdr3_nt: TGTGCCACCAGCCGGACAGGGGTGAATGAGCAGTTCTTC
j_call: TRBJ2-5; clone_size: few; cdr3_length: 14; d_call: TRBD1; v_call: TRBV15; cdr3_aa: CATSSPGGVETQYF; cdr3_nt: TGTGCCACCAGCAGCCCAGGGGGCGTAGAGACCCAGTACTTC
j_call: TRBJ1-1; clone_size: few; cdr3_length: 13; d_call: .; v_call: TRBV20-1; cdr3_aa: CSAPGGWSTEAFF; cdr3_nt: TGCAGTGCCCCCGGGGGGTGGTCGACTGAAGCTTTCTTT
j_call: TRBJ2-1; clone_size: .; cdr3_length: 14; d_call: TRBD2; v_call: TRBV11-2; cdr3_aa: CASSLGGLAAKQFF; cdr3_nt: TGTGCCAGCAGCTTAGGGGGACTAGCGGCGAAGCAGTTCTTC
j_call: TRBJ2-3; clone_size: .; cdr3_length: 12; d_call: .; v_call: TRBV4-3; cdr3_aa: CASRGSTDTQYF; cdr3_nt: TGCGCCAGCAGGGGTAGTACTGATACGCAGTATTTT
j_call: TRBJ1-1; clone_size: few; cdr3_length: 15; d_call: .; v_call: TRBV20-1; cdr3_aa: CSAKGPGVMNTEAFF; cdr3_nt: TGCAGTGCTAAGGGTCCAGGGGTTATGAACACTGAAGCTTTCTTT
j_call: TRBJ2-1; clone_size: .; cdr3_length: 14; d_call: .; v_call: TRBV5-1; cdr3_aa: CASSLGDMGNEQFF; cdr3_nt: TGCGCCAGCAGCTTGGGCGATATGGGAAATGAGCAGTTCTTC
j_call: TRBJ2-1; clone_size: few; cdr3_length: 14; d_call: .; v_call: TRBV24-1; cdr3_aa: CATSGHSGYNEQFF; cdr3_nt: TGTGCCACCAGTGGCCACAGCGGGTACAATGAGCAGTTCTTC
j_call: TRBJ2-7; clone_size: .; cdr3_length: 13; d_call: .; v_call: TRBV4-2; cdr3_aa: CASSHTDGYEQCF; cdr3_nt: TGTGCCAGCAGCCATACCGACGGCTACGAGCAGTGCTTC
j_call: TRBJ1-1; clone_size: .; cdr3_length: 13; d_call: .; v_call: TRBV29-1; cdr3_aa: CSGAGGDHTEAFF; cdr3_nt: TGCAGCGGGGCCGGGGGGGATCACACTGAAGCTTTCTTT
j_call: TRBJ2-2; clone_size: .; cdr3_length: 15; d_call: TRBD1; v_call: TRBV24-1; cdr3_aa: CATSDLTGVAGELFF; cdr3_nt: TGTGCCACCAGTGATTTAACAGGGGTCGCCGGGGAGCTGTTTTTT
j_call: TRBJ2-3; clone_size: .; cdr3_length: 13; d_call: .; v_call: TRBV6-1; cdr3_aa: CASSSAFTDTQYF; cdr3_nt: TGTGCCAGCAGTTCGGCTTTCACAGATACGCAGTATTTT
j_call: TRBJ1-5; clone_size: .; cdr3_length: 15; d_call: .; v_call: TRBV4-1; cdr3_aa: CASSQVGQKNQPQHF; cdr3_nt: TGCGCCAGCAGCCAAGTCGGTCAGAAGAATCAGCCCCAGCATTTT
j_call: TRBJ2-2; clone_size: .; cdr3_length: 12; d_call: .; v_call: TRBV2; cdr3_aa: CASRTQPGELFF; cdr3_nt: TGTGCCAGCAGGACCCAGCCCGGGGAGCTGTTTTTT
j_call: TRBJ2-5; clone_size: .; cdr3_length: 16; d_call: TRBD1; v_call: TRBV15; cdr3_aa: CATLAGTGRYQETQYF; cdr3_nt: TGTGCCACCCTAGCCGGGACAGGGAGATACCAAGAGACCCAGTACTTC
j_call: TRBJ2-3; clone_size: few; cdr3_length: 15; d_call: .; v_call: TRBV2; cdr3_aa: CASSDRLGASDTQYF; cdr3_nt: TGTGCCAGCAGTGACCGCCTTGGGGCTAGTGATACGCAGTATTTT
j_call: TRBJ2-3; clone_size: few; cdr3_length: 18; d_call: TRBD2; v_call: TRBV7-8; cdr3_aa: CASSTRLAGVSAPDTQYF; cdr3_nt: TGTGCCAGCAGCACCCGACTAGCGGGAGTTTCCGCACCAGATACGCAGTATTTT
j_call: TRBJ2-7; clone_size: .; cdr3_length: 13; d_call: .; v_call: TRBV21-1; cdr3_aa: CASSKGGTYEQYF; cdr3_nt: TGTGCCAGCAGCAAAGGGGGAACCTACGAGCAGTACTTC
j_call: TRBJ2-6; clone_size: .; cdr3_length: 16; d_call: .; v_call: TRBV5-1; cdr3_aa: CASSLEPNSGANVLTF; cdr3_nt: TGCGCCAGCAGCTTGGAACCTAACTCTGGGGCCAACGTCCTGACTTTC
j_call: TRBJ2-1; clone_size: few; cdr3_length: 15; d_call: .; v_call: TRBV20-1; cdr3_aa: CSAREGQGLVNEQFF; cdr3_nt: TGCAGTGCTAGAGAGGGGCAGGGCCTGGTGAATGAGCAGTTCTTC
j_call: TRBJ2-1; clone_size: .; cdr3_length: 13; d_call: TRBD1; v_call: TRBV6-5; cdr3_aa: CASRADRANEQFF; cdr3_nt: TGTGCCAGCAGAGCAGACAGGGCGAATGAGCAGTTCTTC
j_call: TRBJ2-2; clone_size: few; cdr3_length: 12; d_call: .; v_call: TRBV27; cdr3_aa: CASSFRAGELFF; cdr3_nt: TGTGCCAGCAGTTTTAGAGCTGGGGAGCTGTTTTTT
j_call: TRBJ2-5; clone_size: .; cdr3_length: 13; d_call: .; v_call: TRBV7-9; cdr3_aa: CASSLDGQETQYF; cdr3_nt: TGTGCCAGCAGCTTAGATGGCCAAGAGACCCAGTACTTC
j_call: TRBJ2-7; clone_size: many; cdr3_length: 15; d_call: TRBD1; v_call: TRBV7-9; cdr3_aa: CASSSDRGSSYEQYF; cdr3_nt: TGTGCCAGCAGCTCCGACAGGGGGAGCTCCTACGAGCAGTACTTC
j_call: TRBJ2-7; clone_size: .; cdr3_length: 12; d_call: TRBD2; v_call: TRBV20-1; cdr3_aa: CSVAGVGYEQYF; cdr3_nt: TGCAGTGTCGCGGGAGTGGGATACGAGCAGTACTTC
j_call: TRBJ2-7; clone_size: few; cdr3_length: 12; d_call: TRBD1; v_call: TRBV7-2; cdr3_aa: CASSQGQPEGYF; cdr3_nt: TGTGCCAGCAGCCAGGGACAGCCAGAGGGTTACTTC
j_call: TRBJ2-1; clone_size: .; cdr3_length: 14; d_call: .; v_call: TRBV14; cdr3_aa: CASSLPGAGPPSGF; cdr3_nt: TGTGCCAGCAGCCTTCCGGGGGCGGGTCCACCAAGTGGTTTC